The 22 T cell receptor beta chains below all came from one sample that was sequenced in a study of metastatic and nonmetastatic thyroid tumors. None of the patients had undergone any treatment ahead of thyroid surgery. From the PCR reads, TCRdb re-called clones with MiXCR. This repertoire shows under 20,000 clones, just under 30% found once; its top ten account for under 30%. Sequencing used tumor tissue. These TCRs come from a male donor with papillary thyroid cancer or a benign thyroid nodule (not recorded which). Some clones in this sample may be carry-over from other donors' samples.

This clone was counted a few times. V usage is TRBV7-9 and J usage is TRBJ2-1; possibly TRBD2 for D (6 bases). V was pared by 5 bases and J by 14 bases, with 16 bases between. Germline-derived CDR1 and CDR2 are SEHNR and FQNEAQ (reference sequence). CDR3 length: 12 amino acids. The CDR3 nucleotides are TGTGCCAGCAGCCTTCTGCGGGACTTTGAGTTCTTC. Translated: CASSLLRDFEFF.

In this sample, this clone turned up a few times. This chain uses TRBV6-4 with TRBJ1-1, with TRBD1 identical over 7 bases. This CDR3 is 19 amino acids long. CDR1 and CDR2 (germline): MRHNA, SNTAGT. The junction had 20 bases not matched to a gene; V was cut back by 5 bases and J by 2 bases. The CDR3 bases are TGTGCCAGCAGTACAATCCAAGGACAGGTATTTCGACGAAACACTGAAGCTTTCTTT. It codes for CASSTIQGQVFRRNTEAFF.

This clone was counted ten times or more. The chain carries TRBV14 and TRBJ2-3; D is unresolved. From germline, CDR1 is SGHDN and CDR2 FVKESK. CDR3 length: 17 amino acids. The germline V and J ends were trimmed by 0 bases and 0 bases, with 13 bases remaining between them. The CDR3 reads CASSQDPASSSTDTQYF. The DNA for the CDR3 is TGTGCCAGCAGCCAAGATCCAGCCTCTTCTAGCACAGATACGCAGTATTTT.

This clone was detected many times. The chain recombines TRBV9 with TRBJ2-7; 11 bases are a match to TRBD1. Trimming removed 4 bases from V and 3 bases from J; junction bases left unmatched: 9. Germline-derived CDR1 and CDR2 are SGDLS and YYNGEE. CDR3 size: 16 residues. CDR3 sequence (DNA): TGTGCCAGCAGCCCCAGGAGGGACAGGGGGAACTACGAGCAGTACTTC. This gives the protein CASSPRRDRGNYEQYF.

This chain connects TRBV5-1 to TRBJ2-7; D not resolved. Per germline, CDR1 SGHRS and CDR2 YFSETQ. V lost 4 bases, J lost 2 bases, and 13 bases lay in between. There are 14 residues in the CDR3. The CDR3 DNA sequence: TGCGCCAGCAGCGCAAACGGGTCACCCTACGAGCAGTACTTC. It translates to CASSANGSPYEQYF.

This clone ranks as medium-sized. The chain links TRBV6-5 to TRBJ2-5; no firm D call. CDR1 and CDR2 (germline): MNHEY, SVGAGI. This CDR3 region has 17 residues. V gave up 3 bases and J gave up 5 bases, with 22 bases separating them. CDR3 protein: CASSYRPGPTIVETQYF. The DNA of the CDR3 is TGTGCCAGCAGTTATAGGCCCGGGCCCACAATCGTCGAGACCCAGTACTTC.

Only a few counts were recorded for this clone. J is TRBJ2-7 and V is TRBV28, with TRBD1 as a possible D gene (6 bases). Trimming cost V 6 bases and J 5 bases, with 17 bases left between them. CDR3 length: 14 amino acids. CDR1 and CDR2 (germline): MDHEN, SYDVKM. CDR3 nucleotide sequence: TGTGCCAGCAGACCTCCCCTAGGGGGAAACGAGCAGTACTTC. Protein product: CASRPPLGGNEQYF.

In the case of this clone: A read error may produce the germline difference seen at one junction end. The rearrangement uses TRBV6-1 and TRBJ2-6, with D perhaps matching TRBD1 (5 bases). The germline V gene encodes CDR1 MNHNS and CDR2 SASEGT. The length of the CDR3 is 14 residues. CDR3 sequence: CGSSDGVGANVLTF. DNA for the CDR3: TGTGGCAGCAGTGATGGGGTTGGGGCCAACGTGCTGACTTTC.

This clone was seen at least ten times. The V and J genes are TRBV5-1 and TRBJ2-3, with D perhaps matching TRBD1 (6 bases). This CDR3 region has 15 residues. Germline V gene data show CDR1 as SGHRS and CDR2 as YFSETQ. The ends were cut back, 2 bases at V and 0 bases at J, with 10 bases in the middle. The chain's CDR3 is CASSLQGASTDTQYF. DNA of the CDR3: TGCGCCAGCAGCTTACAGGGTGCTAGCACAGATACGCAGTATTTT.

This clone was counted at least ten times. The CDR3 DNA reads as TGTGCCAGCAGTCCCTTTCTAACCGGGGAGCTGTTTTTT. Translating gives CASSPFLTGELFF. The V call is TRBV7-6, the J call TRBJ2-2; D unclear. The CDR3 covers 13 residues. CDR1 is SGHVS and CDR2 is FNYEAQ in the germline V gene. Trimming removed 6 bases from V and 5 bases from J, with 10 bases in between.

There are many counts of this clone. A clone one base away is much larger, so this may be a read error. The rearrangement uses TRBV20-1 and TRBJ2-7, with TRBD2 matching over 10 bases. The CDR3 is 14 amino acids. Germline CDR1 reads DFQATT; CDR2 reads SNEGSKA (reference sequence). The CDR3 nucleotides are TGCAGGGCCCACGAGCGGGAGGGGGGAGGAGAGCAGTACTTC. Translation: CRAHEREGGGEQYF.

In this sample, this clone turned up many times. The chain uses TRBV30 and TRBJ1-5; 7 nucleotides align to TRBD1. CDR1 is GTSNPN and CDR2 is SVGIG in the germline V gene (reference sequence). V was clipped by 2 bases and J by 5 bases; unmatched bases: 6. The CDR3 loop spans 14 amino acids. The DNA of the CDR3 is TGTGCCTGGAGTCCCCTCAGGGGGGATCAGCCCCAGCATTTT. Protein: CAWSPLRGDQPQHF.

This clone was found many times. This may be a read error: a much more frequent sequence differs by one nucleotide. Other DNA variants within this sample encode the same CDR3. The rearrangement links TRBV3-1 to TRBJ1-2; D unresolved. The CDR3 has 13 amino acids. The V gene lost 0 bases and the J gene lost 5 bases, with 7 bases spanning the gap. Germline V gene sequence: CDR1 LGHDT, CDR2 YNNKEL (reference sequence). CDR3 DNA sequence: TGTGCCAGCAGCCAAGAGGCCAATTATGGCTACACCTTC. Encoded protein: CASSQEANYGYTF.

This clone was recorded a few times. The V gene is TRBV20-1, the J gene TRBJ2-1, with TRBD2 as a possible D gene (6 bases). V gave up 6 bases and J gave up 3 bases, with 12 bases separating them. CDR3 length equals 13 residues. Per germline, CDR1 DFQATT and CDR2 SNEGSKA (reference sequence). The CDR3: CSAVAVRYNEQFF. Here the CDR3 DNA reads TGCAGTGCGGTAGCGGTGCGCTACAATGAGCAGTTCTTC.

The gene calls are TRBV20-1 and TRBJ1-6; no reliable D call. The CDR3 is made up of 15 amino acids. CDR1 is DFQATT and CDR2 is SNEGSKA in the germline V gene (reference sequence). The V end was cut by 1 base, the J end by 2 bases, with 9 bases between. The DNA of the CDR3 is TGCAGTGCTAGAGCCACCTTGACCTATAATTCACCCCTCCACTTT. It translates to CSARATLTYNSPLHF.

Details on this clone: Germline is not matched at one junction end, which may reflect a read error. CDR3 protein: CASSTPGQGVEQCF. The CDR3 region has the DNA TGTGCCAGCAGCACGCCGGGACAGGGTGTGGAGCAGTGCTTC. The V gene is TRBV4-2, the J gene TRBJ2-7; 9 bases align to TRBD1. Germline CDR1 reads LGHNA; CDR2 reads YNFKEQ. CDR3 length: 14 residues.

Many counts were recorded for this clone. The chain uses TRBV20-1 and TRBJ1-5, with 9 bases fitting TRBD1. From germline, CDR1 is DFQATT and CDR2 SNEGSKA (reference sequence). This CDR3 is 18 amino acids long. J gave up 6 bases and V 5 bases, and 20 bases lay outside the gene matches. The CDR3 protein is CSASQRGLPGQGSQPQHF. The CDR3 DNA sequence: TGCAGTGCTTCCCAAAGGGGGCTCCCGGGACAGGGCTCTCAGCCCCAGCATTTT.

J is TRBJ1-2 and V is TRBV12-3 or TRBV12-4; D ambiguous. Deletions cut 5 bases from V and 8 bases from J, with 6 bases between. CDR3 length: 10 amino acids. CDR3 in amino acids: CASSLRGYTF. The CDR3 nucleotides read TGTGCCAGCAGTCTGCGAGGCTACACCTTC.

This clone was observed at least ten times. This rearrangement joins TRBV15 to TRBJ2-7, with 7 positions matching TRBD2. CDR1 is LNHNV and CDR2 is YYDKDF in the germline V gene (reference sequence). The CDR3 is 13 residues long. V lost 0 bases to trimming and J lost 8 bases; unmatched junction nucleotides: 4. In DNA form, the CDR3 reads TGTGCCACCAGCAGAGAGGGGGGGGAACAGCAGTACTTC. Its translation is CATSREGGEQQYF.

A few counts support this clone. The chain links TRBV19 to TRBJ2-5, with TRBD2 matching over 9 bases. The CDR3 has 15 amino acids. Germline lookup yields CDR1 LNHDA and CDR2 SQIVND (reference sequence). J gave up 5 bases and V 5 bases, and 9 bases lay outside the gene matches. The CDR3 nucleotides are TGTGCCAGTAGTGACACTAGCGGGTCCTCGGAGACCCAGTACTTC. Translated, it gives CASSDTSGSSETQYF.

The sample holds a few counts of this clone. This rearrangement joins TRBV29-1 to TRBJ2-3; the D is unclear. Germline CDR1 is SQVTM and CDR2 is ANQGSEA. This CDR3 region has 12 residues. Trimming left V 5 bases short and J 6 bases short, with 12 bases between. The CDR3 sequence: CSVSEVWDTQYF. In nucleotides, the CDR3 is TGCAGCGTTTCCGAGGTGTGGGATACGCAGTATTTT.

This clone was seen repeatedly, ten times or more. The gene calls are TRBV19 and TRBJ2-7; D remains ambiguous. The CDR3 has 15 residues. Germline CDR1 is LNHDA and CDR2 is SQIVND (reference sequence). The germline V and J ends were trimmed by 3 bases and 5 bases, with 17 bases remaining between them. DNA for the CDR3: TGTGCCAGTAGTATCTCTATGGCTACCCGCGACGAGCAGTACTTC. Its protein is CASSISMATRDEQYF.